The rows below give T cell receptor beta chains drawn from one sample of a study of CD8+CD57+ T cells in acquired aplastic anemia. TCRdb recomputed calls from the reads with MiXCR, one row per CDR3 protein. The sample lists about half a million distinct CDR3 sequences; less than 35% were seen once. Sequencing was carried out using sorted CD4+, CD8+, or CD8+CD57+ T cells (not recorded which) from PBMCs. These TCRs come from a human donor with aplastic anemia. Each CDR3 is given with its conserved first and last residue. The D gene is left open where the match is weak. Not all rows give a size; the values are once, few, many and, for expanded clones, a class.

V,D,J,size,DNA,CDR3
TRBV19,TRBD2,TRBJ2-1,NA,TGTGCCAGTAGCCTAGGGGGACTAGCGCACAATGAGCAGTTCTTC,CASSLGGLAHNEQFF
TRBV30,TRBD1,TRBJ1-1,NA,TGTGCCTGGAGTAGTTGGGGGACAGGGGAAAACACTGAAGCTTTCTTT,CAWSSWGTGENTEAFF
TRBV2,NA,TRBJ1-2,NA,TGTGCCAGCAGTGAACAGACAGATAGTAACTATGGCTACACCTTC,CASSEQTDSNYGYTF
TRBV9,TRBD1,TRBJ2-7,NA,TGTGCCAGCAGCGTAGGAGCAGGGGGCGAGGGACTGGTCTACGAGCAGTACTTC,CASSVGAGGEGLVYEQYF
TRBV25-1,NA,TRBJ2-5,few,TGTGCCAGCTCAGTTCATCCGGGACTCATACAAGAGACCCAGTACTTC,CASSVHPGLIQETQYF
TRBV19,NA,TRBJ1-2,NA,TGTGCCAGTAGTGTGGGGGCTACATATGGCTACACCTTC,CASSVGATYGYTF
TRBV6-9,NA,TRBJ2-7,NA,TGTGCCAGCAGTTCTGATGACGAGCAGTACTTC,CASSSDDEQYF
TRBV20-1,NA,TRBJ2-7,NA,TGCAGGACCCACCCGGGAACCTACGAGCAGTACTTC,CRTHPGTYEQYF
TRBV12-3/TRBV12-4,NA,TRBJ1-2,many,TGTGCCAGCAGCCTCAGGGTAAGGGATGGCTACACCTTC,CASSLRVRDGYTF
TRBV7-9,TRBD1,TRBJ1-2,NA,TGTGCCAGCAGCGAACGGACCGGACAGGGGGCATTTGGCTACACCTTC,CASSERTGQGAFGYTF
TRBV9,TRBD2,TRBJ2-1,NA,TGTGCCAGCAGCGGACCGACTAGCGGGGTGACCTCCTACAATGAGCAGTTCTTC,CASSGPTSGVTSYNEQFF
TRBV10-3,TRBD2,TRBJ2-1,few,TGTGCCATCAGTGACATAGCGGGTGACATCTACAATGAGCAGTTCTTC,CAISDIAGDIYNEQFF
TRBV2,NA,TRBJ2-1,NA,TGTGCCAGCAGTGGACCCCCGGGGGCCCGTGGCAATGAGCAGTTCTTC,CASSGPPGARGNEQFF
TRBV19,NA,TRBJ1-2,many,TGTGCCAGTAGTATAGGCGGGGGTTCTTATGGCTACACCTTC,CASSIGGGSYGYTF
TRBV7-4,TRBD2,TRBJ2-1,few,TGTGCCAGCAGCTTTCCGACTAGCGGGGACAACAATGAGCAGTTCTTC,CASSFPTSGDNNEQFF
TRBV7-9,NA,TRBJ1-1,many,TGTGCCAGCAGCTTACAAGGGGAGAACACTGAAGCTTTCTTT,CASSLQGENTEAFF
TRBV7-9,NA,TRBJ1-3,NA,TGTGCCAGCAGCTTAGACCTAAGCTCTGGAAACACCATATATTTT,CASSLDLSSGNTIYF
TRBV25-1,NA,TRBJ2-7,few,TGTGCCAGCAGTACAACAGGGTCCAGCTCCTACGAGCAGTACTTC,CASSTTGSSSYEQYF
TRBV5-5,NA,TRBJ1-2,few,TGTGCCAGCAGCTTGAATTGGCGGGACTCTAATGGCTACACCTTC,CASSLNWRDSNGYTF
TRBV20-1,NA,TRBJ1-6,many,TGCAGTGCGACAAGACAGAGTAATTCACCCCTCCACTTT,CSATRQSNSPLHF
TRBV30,NA,TRBJ2-7,NA,TGTGTCTGGCAGGGGTACGAGCAGTACTTC,CVWQGYEQYF
TRBV5-1,TRBD2,TRBJ2-3,NA,TGCGCCAGCAGCGGGATCGGACTAGCGGGATTGAAACGCACAGATACGCAGTATTTT,CASSGIGLAGLKRTDTQYF